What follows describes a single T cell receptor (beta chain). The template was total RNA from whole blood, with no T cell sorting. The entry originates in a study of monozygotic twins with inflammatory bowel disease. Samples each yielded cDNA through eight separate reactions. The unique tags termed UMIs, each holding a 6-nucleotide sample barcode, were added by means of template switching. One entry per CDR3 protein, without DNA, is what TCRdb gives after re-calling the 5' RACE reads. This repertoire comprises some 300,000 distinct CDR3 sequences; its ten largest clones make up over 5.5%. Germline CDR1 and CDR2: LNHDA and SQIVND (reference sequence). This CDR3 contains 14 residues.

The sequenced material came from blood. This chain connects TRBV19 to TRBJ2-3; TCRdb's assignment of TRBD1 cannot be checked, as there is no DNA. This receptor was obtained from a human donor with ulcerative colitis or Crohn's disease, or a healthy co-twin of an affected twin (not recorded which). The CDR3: CASMDRHSADTQYF.